Listed below are T cell receptor beta chains from one sample, sequenced in a study of T cells after yellow fever vaccination. TCRdb reprocessed the 5' RACE reads with MiXCR, giving one entry per CDR3 protein. The sample has over 100,000 distinct CDR3 sequences, roughly 8.4% seen once. The input for sequencing was CD8+ T cells sorted from PBMCs, taken 45 days after the yellow fever booster vaccination. These receptors all come from a young man who received the YFV17D yellow fever vaccine. Both conserved end residues are part of each CDR3. A D gene is named only where the DNA matches it firmly. Part of the rows lack a size; the others show once, few, many or a class for expanded clones.

d_gene: -
v_gene: TRBV15
abundance: few
j_gene: TRBJ2-5
CDR3aa: CATSRAPPHLQETQYF
CDR3nt: TGTGCCACCAGCAGAGCCCCTCCACACCTCCAAGAGACCCAGTACTTC

d_gene: -
v_gene: TRBV12-3/TRBV12-4
abundance: many
j_gene: TRBJ2-5
CDR3aa: CASSLFSGNQYF
CDR3nt: TGTGCCAGCAGTTTATTCTCGGGGAACCAGTACTTC

d_gene: -
v_gene: TRBV7-2
abundance: -
j_gene: TRBJ2-1
CDR3aa: CASSLDGSAYNEQFF
CDR3nt: TGTGCCAGCAGCTTAGACGGGAGTGCCTACAATGAGCAGTTCTTC

d_gene: -
v_gene: TRBV7-9
abundance: many
j_gene: TRBJ2-1
CDR3aa: CASSSFGLIADNEQFF
CDR3nt: TGTGCCAGCAGCTCTTTCGGCCTTATTGCGGACAATGAGCAGTTCTTC

d_gene: -
v_gene: TRBV5-4
abundance: few
j_gene: TRBJ1-3
CDR3aa: CASRDLQGNTIYF
CDR3nt: TGTGCCAGCAGGGATTTACAGGGAAACACCATATATTTT

d_gene: -
v_gene: TRBV12-3/TRBV12-4
abundance: many
j_gene: TRBJ1-1
CDR3aa: CASTPREEEGAFF
CDR3nt: TGTGCCAGCACCCCTAGGGAGGAAGAGGGAGCTTTCTTT

d_gene: -
v_gene: TRBV12-3/TRBV12-4
abundance: many
j_gene: TRBJ1-4
CDR3aa: CASSLTGRNEKLFF
CDR3nt: TGTGCCAGCAGTTTAACAGGACGTAATGAAAAACTGTTTTTT

d_gene: -
v_gene: TRBV19
abundance: many
j_gene: TRBJ2-2
CDR3aa: CATSGQPLSTGELFF
CDR3nt: TGTGCCACCAGTGGGCAGCCCTTATCCACCGGGGAGCTGTTTTTT

d_gene: -
v_gene: TRBV25-1
abundance: many
j_gene: TRBJ1-2
CDR3aa: CASSEYFDYGYTF
CDR3nt: TGTGCCAGCAGTGAATACTTCGACTATGGCTACACCTTC

d_gene: TRBD2
v_gene: TRBV19
abundance: -
j_gene: TRBJ2-7
CDR3aa: CARPSGGVPPSYEQYF
CDR3nt: TGTGCCAGGCCCAGCGGGGGGGTACCGCCCTCCTACGAGCAGTACTTC

d_gene: TRBD1
v_gene: TRBV12-3/TRBV12-4
abundance: many
j_gene: TRBJ2-3
CDR3aa: CASSSEPGQGTRGDFTDTQYF
CDR3nt: TGTGCCAGCAGTTCAGAGCCCGGACAGGGCACGCGTGGTGATTTCACAGATACGCAGTATTTT

d_gene: -
v_gene: TRBV24-1
abundance: many
j_gene: TRBJ2-1
CDR3aa: CATSAQTGSEQFF
CDR3nt: TGTGCCACCAGTGCGCAAACAGGGTCTGAGCAGTTCTTC

d_gene: TRBD2
v_gene: TRBV9
abundance: many
j_gene: TRBJ2-3
CDR3aa: CASSVLGLAGDTQYF
CDR3nt: TGTGCCAGCAGCGTCCTGGGGCTAGCGGGGGATACGCAGTATTTT

d_gene: TRBD1
v_gene: TRBV7-6
abundance: many
j_gene: TRBJ2-1
CDR3aa: CASSLGTGLSDEQFF
CDR3nt: TGTGCCAGCAGCTTGGGGACAGGACTAAGCGACGAGCAGTTCTTC

d_gene: TRBD2
v_gene: TRBV7-3
abundance: -
j_gene: TRBJ2-3
CDR3aa: CASSPTGLTDTQYF
CDR3nt: TGTGCCAGCAGCCCCACGGGACTAACAGATACGCAGTATTTT

d_gene: TRBD1
v_gene: TRBV5-1
abundance: -
j_gene: TRBJ2-2
CDR3aa: CASSFRDRGAIGELFF
CDR3nt: TGCGCCAGCAGCTTCCGGGACAGGGGGGCAATCGGGGAGCTGTTTTTT

d_gene: -
v_gene: TRBV7-3
abundance: -
j_gene: TRBJ2-6
CDR3aa: CASSLTSGEDYSGANVLTF
CDR3nt: TGTGCCAGCAGCTTAACTTCTGGGGAAGACTACTCTGGGGCCAACGTCCTGACTTTC

d_gene: TRBD2
v_gene: TRBV2
abundance: many
j_gene: TRBJ2-7
CDR3aa: CASNGGASYEQYF
CDR3nt: TGTGCCTCCAACGGGGGGGCCTCCTACGAGCAGTACTTC

d_gene: -
v_gene: TRBV12-3/TRBV12-4
abundance: many
j_gene: TRBJ2-7
CDR3aa: CASSLPGSDEQYF
CDR3nt: TGTGCCAGCAGTTTACCCGGGAGTGATGAGCAGTACTTC

d_gene: -
v_gene: TRBV6-5
abundance: many
j_gene: TRBJ2-1
CDR3aa: CASSYRGGNEQFF
CDR3nt: TGTGCCAGCAGTTACAGAGGCGGGAATGAGCAGTTCTTC

d_gene: -
v_gene: TRBV12-3/TRBV12-4
abundance: many
j_gene: TRBJ2-5
CDR3aa: CASSLGGAETQYF
CDR3nt: TGTGCCAGCAGTTTAGGCGGGGCCGAGACCCAGTACTTC

d_gene: -
v_gene: TRBV12-3/TRBV12-4
abundance: many
j_gene: TRBJ2-2
CDR3aa: CASSPRELLTGELFF
CDR3nt: TGTGCCAGCAGCCCTCGGGAGCTGCTCACCGGGGAGCTGTTTTTT

d_gene: -
v_gene: TRBV5-6
abundance: many
j_gene: TRBJ2-2
CDR3aa: CASSLDYRREHTGELFF
CDR3nt: TGTGCCAGCAGCTTGGACTATCGAAGGGAGCACACCGGGGAGCTGTTTTTT

d_gene: TRBD1
v_gene: TRBV5-6
abundance: many
j_gene: TRBJ2-7
CDR3aa: CASSSRDRTYEQYF
CDR3nt: TGTGCCAGCAGCTCCCGGGACAGGACCTACGAGCAGTACTTC

d_gene: TRBD2
v_gene: TRBV12-3/TRBV12-4
abundance: many
j_gene: TRBJ2-2
CDR3aa: CASSFLTSGTTGELFF
CDR3nt: TGTGCCAGCAGTTTCCTGACTAGCGGAACGACCGGGGAGCTGTTTTTT

d_gene: TRBD1
v_gene: TRBV20-1
abundance: many
j_gene: TRBJ2-4
CDR3aa: CSARSPGQAKNIQYF
CDR3nt: TGCAGTGCTAGATCCCCGGGACAGGCCAAAAACATTCAGTACTTC

d_gene: -
v_gene: TRBV6-4
abundance: many
j_gene: TRBJ2-5
CDR3aa: CASSDSKPGHQETQYF
CDR3nt: TGTGCCAGCAGTGACTCGAAGCCTGGGCACCAAGAGACCCAGTACTTC

d_gene: -
v_gene: TRBV7-9
abundance: many
j_gene: TRBJ2-7
CDR3aa: CASRWDEGEQYF
CDR3nt: TGTGCCAGCAGATGGGATGAGGGAGAGCAGTACTTC

d_gene: -
v_gene: TRBV7-2
abundance: many
j_gene: TRBJ2-7
CDR3aa: CASSISSYEQYF
CDR3nt: TGTGCCAGCAGCATCAGCTCCTACGAGCAGTACTTC

d_gene: TRBD2
v_gene: TRBV27
abundance: many
j_gene: TRBJ2-1
CDR3aa: CASSPGLAGKRPFF
CDR3nt: TGTGCCAGCAGTCCTGGACTAGCGGGAAAGCGTCCGTTCTTC

d_gene: -
v_gene: TRBV6-1
abundance: many
j_gene: TRBJ1-5
CDR3aa: CASSVAGAGQPQHF
CDR3nt: TGTGCCAGCAGTGTCGCAGGGGCCGGACAGCCCCAGCATTTT

d_gene: -
v_gene: TRBV20-1
abundance: many
j_gene: TRBJ2-1
CDR3aa: CSASIGPGGNNEQFF
CDR3nt: TGCAGTGCTAGTATTGGACCGGGGGGCAACAATGAGCAGTTCTTC

d_gene: -
v_gene: TRBV30
abundance: many
j_gene: TRBJ1-1
CDR3aa: CAWKWSGTEAFF
CDR3nt: TGTGCCTGGAAATGGTCAGGAACTGAAGCTTTCTTT

d_gene: -
v_gene: TRBV12-3/TRBV12-4
abundance: many
j_gene: TRBJ2-1
CDR3aa: CASSSAPRWDEQFF
CDR3nt: TGTGCCAGCAGTAGCGCCCCACGGTGGGATGAGCAGTTCTTC

d_gene: -
v_gene: TRBV5-6
abundance: -
j_gene: TRBJ2-7
CDR3aa: CASSSVPYEQYF
CDR3nt: TGTGCCAGCAGCTCCGTACCCTACGAGCAGTACTTC

d_gene: -
v_gene: TRBV25-1
abundance: many
j_gene: TRBJ2-7
CDR3aa: CASSDSHEQYF
CDR3nt: TGTGCCAGCAGTGACTCGCACGAGCAGTACTTC

d_gene: -
v_gene: TRBV7-6
abundance: many
j_gene: TRBJ2-3
CDR3aa: CASSSTSKTDTQYF
CDR3nt: TGTGCCAGCAGCTCCACTAGTAAGACAGATACGCAGTATTTT

d_gene: -
v_gene: TRBV7-6
abundance: many
j_gene: TRBJ2-3
CDR3aa: CASSWEGGSTDTQYF
CDR3nt: TGTGCCAGCAGTTGGGAAGGGGGAAGCACAGATACGCAGTATTTT

d_gene: TRBD2
v_gene: TRBV19
abundance: -
j_gene: TRBJ2-1
CDR3aa: CASSIWLAGGPGEQFF
CDR3nt: TGTGCCAGTAGTATTTGGCTAGCGGGAGGGCCGGGTGAGCAGTTCTTC

d_gene: TRBD1
v_gene: TRBV4-3
abundance: many
j_gene: TRBJ2-3
CDR3aa: CASSQDLAQGADTQYF
CDR3nt: TGCGCCAGCAGCCAAGATCTGGCGCAGGGGGCAGATACGCAGTATTTT

d_gene: TRBD1
v_gene: TRBV5-6
abundance: many
j_gene: TRBJ2-7
CDR3aa: CASSLGLPGQVYYEQYF
CDR3nt: TGTGCCAGCAGCTTAGGACTTCCGGGACAGGTATACTACGAGCAGTACTTC

d_gene: TRBD2
v_gene: TRBV12-3/TRBV12-4
abundance: many
j_gene: TRBJ2-1
CDR3aa: CASSLGFLTSGTNEQFF
CDR3nt: TGTGCCAGCAGTTTAGGGTTTCTGACTAGCGGGACCAATGAGCAGTTCTTC

d_gene: -
v_gene: TRBV28
abundance: many
j_gene: TRBJ2-1
CDR3aa: CASSPLGEQFF
CDR3nt: TGTGCCAGCAGTCCGCTAGGTGAGCAGTTCTTC

d_gene: TRBD2
v_gene: TRBV29-1
abundance: -
j_gene: TRBJ2-1
CDR3aa: CSVEVPTSGSGNEQFF
CDR3nt: TGCAGCGTTGAAGTCCCGACTAGCGGGAGTGGAAATGAGCAGTTCTTC

d_gene: TRBD1
v_gene: TRBV2
abundance: few
j_gene: TRBJ1-1
CDR3aa: CASSPVWGTVLGENTEAFF
CDR3nt: TGTGCCAGCAGTCCCGTGTGGGGGACAGTCTTAGGAGAGAACACTGAAGCTTTCTTT

d_gene: TRBD1
v_gene: TRBV6-4
abundance: few
j_gene: TRBJ2-7
CDR3aa: CASSDPRQGPYLSYEQYF
CDR3nt: TGTGCCAGCAGTGACCCACGACAGGGACCGTACCTCTCCTACGAGCAGTACTTC

d_gene: -
v_gene: TRBV7-9
abundance: many
j_gene: TRBJ2-3
CDR3aa: CASRLGPGTDTQYF
CDR3nt: TGTGCCAGCAGGCTAGGACCCGGTACAGATACGCAGTATTTT

d_gene: -
v_gene: TRBV29-1
abundance: -
j_gene: TRBJ1-4
CDR3aa: CSVEEGSNEKLFF
CDR3nt: TGCAGCGTTGAAGAGGGGAGCAATGAAAAACTGTTTTTT

d_gene: TRBD1
v_gene: TRBV20-1
abundance: many
j_gene: TRBJ1-1
CDR3aa: CSASLGGEAFF
CDR3nt: TGCAGTGCTAGTTTAGGGGGCGAAGCTTTCTTT

d_gene: -
v_gene: TRBV2
abundance: -
j_gene: TRBJ2-1
CDR3aa: CASERSLGYNEQFF
CDR3nt: TGTGCCAGCGAGCGGTCCCTTGGGTACAATGAGCAGTTCTTC

d_gene: TRBD2
v_gene: TRBV6-1
abundance: many
j_gene: TRBJ2-3
CDR3aa: CASQLAGEAADTQYF
CDR3nt: TGTGCCAGCCAACTAGCGGGAGAGGCCGCAGATACGCAGTATTTT

d_gene: -
v_gene: TRBV5-4
abundance: -
j_gene: TRBJ2-2
CDR3aa: CASSLRGGTGELFF
CDR3nt: TGTGCCAGCAGCTTGAGGGGCGGCACCGGGGAGCTGTTTTTT

d_gene: -
v_gene: TRBV5-1
abundance: -
j_gene: TRBJ2-7
CDR3aa: CASSPGDSFSYEQYF
CDR3nt: TGCGCCAGCAGCCCCGGGGACTCCTTCTCCTACGAGCAGTACTTC

d_gene: TRBD1
v_gene: TRBV15
abundance: many
j_gene: TRBJ2-7
CDR3aa: CATSRDRAGGEYEQYF
CDR3nt: TGTGCCACCAGCAGAGATCGGGCAGGGGGCGAATACGAGCAGTACTTC